Below, 4 T cell receptor beta chains from the same sample are listed, as sequenced in a study of blood T cell repertoires in COVID-19 (dated by TCRdb to 2020 to 2022). The method behind the library was the immunoSEQ multiplex PCR assay. TCRdb provides this immuneACCESS table in a form limited to in-frame rearrangements. Some clones are lacking; in checked studies, under half of them reflect an unresolved V gene, and why the rest are absent is not known. In this sample the table shows under 150,000 clones, 65% to 85% of which occur a single time. The ten largest clones take up almost 6% of the sample. The sequenced sample was PBMCs or T cells enriched from blood (not recorded which). The receptor source for this set is a woman aged 50 to 60 who had been exposed to COVID-19.

The J gene is TRBJ1-2, the V gene TRBV3-1 (or the pseudogene TRBV3-2); possibly TRBD1 for D (5 bases). Germline CDR1 is LGHDT and CDR2 is YNNKEL (reference sequence). The CDR3 extends over 15 amino acids. Trimming pared 4 bases from V and 2 bases from J, leaving 14 bases between. The CDR3 loop reads CASSPVGGRNYGYTF. For the CDR3, the DNA is TGTGCCAGCAGCCCCGTCGGGGGACGCAACTATGGCTACACCTTC.

J is TRBJ2-5 and V is TRBV7-9, with TRBD1 as a possible D gene (6 bases). The CDR3 loop spans 16 amino acids. Trimming took off 5 bases at V and 4 bases at J, with 20 bases between the two ends. Germline V lookup: CDR1 SEHNR, CDR2 FQNEAQ (reference sequence). CDR3 coding DNA: TGTGCCAGCAGCCCCGGTACAGGGTTAAAGGGAGAGACCCAGTACTTC. Translation gives CASSPGTGLKGETQYF.

The chain carries TRBV5-6 and TRBJ2-2; TRBD2 might be the D (5 bases). The CDR3 consists of 16 residues. V was cut by 4 bases and J by 5 bases, with 18 bases left in between. Germline loops: CDR1 SGHDT, CDR2 YYEEEE. The CDR3 spells CASSPGVLVGTGELFF. CDR3 DNA sequence: TGTGCCAGCAGCCCTGGGGTACTAGTCGGAACCGGGGAGCTGTTTTTT.

The rearrangement joins TRBV7-9 to TRBJ2-7; TRBD1 might be the D (6 bases). V lost 1 base, J lost 5 bases, and 15 bases lay in between. Germline loops: CDR1 SEHNR, CDR2 FQNEAQ (reference sequence). CDR3 length: 15 amino acids. CDR3 sequence reads: CASSLGDRLGNEQYF. CDR3 coding DNA: TGTGCCAGCAGCTTAGGAGACAGGTTGGGAAACGAGCAGTACTTC.